This TCR beta chain was recorded in a study of blood T cell repertoires in COVID-19. Study at large: Acute-phase and convalescent COVID-19 samples originated in the United States, Italy and Spain. T cells, B-cell-depleted T cells, or PBMCs supplied cDNA or gDNA.

As processed by the authors: Estimation of nucleated cell counts relied on the amplification of reference gene primers. Clones were sequenced by immunoSEQ multiplex PCR, and TCRdb holds only the in-frame ones, with some missing. Clonal size and the V and J genes are those of that table, whereas D and trimming came from the DNA. The sample holds 200,000 to 300,000 clones; approximately 86% are singletons and the top ten take over 3%. Trimming took 0 bases from V and 0 from J, leaving 16 bases between them. Germline V gene sequence: CDR1 SGHRS, CDR2 YFSETQ. The CDR3 sequence is 18 residues long. The chain links TRBV5-1 to TRBJ1-3, with D perhaps matching TRBD1 (6 bases). The sequence derives from a woman younger than 45 who had recovered from COVID-19. Sample: peripheral blood. The CDR3 region has the DNA TGCGCCAGCAGCTTGGCCGAGGACAGTGAGGTCTCTGGAAACACCATATATTTT. Amino acids: CASSLAEDSEVSGNTIYF.